One and the same sample provided the 27 T cell receptor beta chains below, sequenced in a study of glioma-infiltrating T cells after dendritic cell vaccination. Documented time point: after dendritic cell vaccination, including at tumor progression/relapse. Method: immunoSEQ multiplex PCR; TCRdb's copy keeps in-frame clones and lacks some. The profile covers about 99,000 clones, with approximately 80% appearing a single time and about 5% taken by the ten largest. The input for sequencing was blood, taken after dendritic cell vaccination. These receptors all stem from a human donor with glioblastoma.

This clone turned up a few times. This chain joins TRBV5-1 and TRBJ2-7; perhaps TRBD2 as D (6 bases). Trimming removed 0 bases at V and 5 bases at J, with 15 bases between. There are 15 residues in the CDR3. Germline values: CDR1 SGHRS, CDR2 YFSETQ. The CDR3 DNA sequence: TGCGCCAGCAGCTTGGACGTGGGAGGTGCCAACGAGCAGTACTTC. It is translated as CASSLDVGGANEQYF.

The gene calls are TRBV9 and TRBJ1-1; 9 nucleotides agree with TRBD1. The germline V gene encodes CDR1 SGDLS and CDR2 YYNGEE. The J segment lost 10 bases and the V segment lost 1 base, leaving 8 bases of the junction unmatched. The CDR3 loop spans 14 amino acids. The CDR3 DNA reads as TGTGCCAGCAGCGTAAGCGGGACAGGGTTCACAGCTTTCTTT. Protein product: CASSVSGTGFTAFF.

This clone was observed once. The V and J genes are TRBV7-9 and TRBJ2-3; tentatively, D is TRBD2 (5 bases). Trimming cost V 7 bases and J 0 bases, with 14 bases left between them. Germline loops: CDR1 SEHNR, CDR2 FQNEAQ (reference sequence). The CDR3 length is 15 residues. Here the CDR3 DNA reads TGTGCCAGCATGAGGGTTTCCACTAGCACAGATACGCAGTATTTT. It translates to CASMRVSTSTDTQYF.

The gene calls are TRBV30 and TRBJ1-5; D is perhaps TRBD1 (6 bases). Trimming stripped 3 bases from V and 1 base from J, with 25 bases between. This CDR3 comprises 19 residues. Germline V lookup: CDR1 GTSNPN, CDR2 SVGIG (reference sequence). CDR3 in DNA: TGTGCCTGGAGCCCCAGGAGGGGGGGGAGAGGTGGAAGCAATCAGCCCCAGCATTTT. Its translation is CAWSPRRGGRGGSNQPQHF.

J is TRBJ1-3 and V is TRBV5-1; 9 positions match TRBD1. After removal of 4 bases from V and 2 bases from J, the junction contained 4 bases not matched to a gene. This CDR3 is built from 15 residues. From germline, CDR1 is SGHRS and CDR2 YFSETQ. The DNA for the CDR3 is TGCGCCAGCAGCCTGACAGGGGGTACTGGAAACACCATATATTTT. As protein: CASSLTGGTGNTIYF.

J is TRBJ2-3 and V is TRBV30, with 7 bases fitting TRBD1. Germline CDR1 and CDR2: GTSNPN and SVGIG (reference sequence). The V and J ends lost 0 bases and 4 bases, in that order; junction bases with no gene match: 4. The CDR3 extends over 14 amino acids. The CDR3 is CAWSVWTGADTQYF. Written as DNA, the CDR3 is TGTGCCTGGAGTGTCTGGACAGGCGCAGATACGCAGTATTTT. Together with reference TRBV30 and TRBJ2-3, the CDR3 gives the full variable domain: SQTIHQWPATLVQPVGSPLSLECTVEGTSNPNLYWYRQAAGRGLQLLFYSVGIGQISSEVPQNLSASRPQDRQFILSSKKLLLSDSGFYLCAWSVWTGADTQYFGPGTRLTVL.

This chain connects TRBV19 to TRBJ1-2; the D is unclear. This CDR3 is 15 amino acids long. Germline V gene lookup returns CDR1 LNHDA and CDR2 SQIVND (reference sequence). Trimming removed 1 base from V and 8 bases from J, with 17 bases in between. Here the CDR3 reads CASSIGRRVTSGYTF. For the CDR3, the DNA is TGTGCCAGTAGTATAGGTAGGAGGGTGACCAGCGGCTACACCTTC.

V and J are TRBV7-9 and TRBJ1-4, with 8 bases aligning to TRBD1. CDR1 SEHNR and CDR2 FQNEAQ come from the germline V gene (reference sequence). This CDR3 comprises 15 residues. Trimming at V came to 3 bases and at J to 5 bases, leaving 5 bases not matched to a gene. In DNA, the CDR3 is TGTGCCAGCAGCTTGAGGACAGGGTTCAATGAAAAACTGTTTTTT. Residues: CASSLRTGFNEKLFF.

This clone was seen more than once but under ten times. This chain joins TRBV4-2 and TRBJ1-2; no firm D call. V was clipped by 3 bases and J by 5 bases, with 10 bases between them. This CDR3 has 13 amino acids. Germline V gene lookup returns CDR1 LGHNA and CDR2 YNFKEQ. The CDR3: CASSQNTGYGYTF. In DNA, the CDR3 is TGTGCCAGCAGCCAGAACACGGGGTATGGCTACACCTTC.

This clone showed up just a few times. This chain links TRBV18 with TRBJ2-7, with TRBD2 identical over 11 bases. The CDR3 extends over 16 amino acids. CDR1 and CDR2 from the germline V gene are KGHSH and LQKENI. The junction had 5 bases not matched to a gene; V was cut back by 2 bases and J by 2 bases. The CDR3 DNA reads TGTGCCAGCTCACCAGAGGTGGGACTAGCGGCCTACGAGCAGTACTTC. It is translated as CASSPEVGLAAYEQYF.

V and J are TRBV5-1 and TRBJ2-7, with TRBD2 identical over 10 bases. Germline V gene sequence: CDR1 SGHRS, CDR2 YFSETQ. CDR3 length: 16 residues. The J segment lost 4 bases and the V segment lost 0 bases, leaving 7 bases of the junction unmatched. CDR3 DNA: TGCGCCAGCAGCTTGGCCCTGACTAGCGGGCGGTACGAGCAGTACTTC. Its protein product is CASSLALTSGRYEQYF.

This chain joins TRBV28 and TRBJ2-7, with a possible D match to TRBD1 (8 bases). Deletions cut 8 bases from V and 5 bases from J, with 22 bases between. Germline CDR1 reads MDHEN; CDR2 reads SYDVKM. CDR3 length: 15 residues. The CDR3 here is CASSPGGRGRHEQYF. DNA for the CDR3: TGTGCCAGCTCACCGGGGGGCAGGGGGCGCCACGAGCAGTACTTC.

Points on this clone: Distinct nucleotide sequences in the sample also encode this CDR3. The genes are TRBV5-1 and TRBJ1-1; TRBD1 is a possible D gene (5 bases). Germline-derived CDR1 and CDR2 are SGHRS and YFSETQ. This CDR3 region has 13 residues. The germline V and J ends were trimmed by 0 bases and 2 bases, with 5 bases remaining between them. CDR3 amino acids: CASSLGGNTEAFF. The CDR3 nucleotides read TGCGCCAGCAGCTTGGGGGGCAACACTGAAGCTTTCTTT.

This chain links TRBV4-1 with TRBJ2-3; 9 positions agree with TRBD2. Germline V lookup: CDR1 MGHRA, CDR2 YSYEKL. The V segment lost 0 bases and the J segment 4 bases; nucleotides outside the gene matches: 14. The CDR3 covers 19 residues. CDR3 in amino acids: CASSQDHSRSGGRADTQYF. The CDR3 DNA follows: TGCGCCAGCAGCCAAGATCACAGCCGGAGCGGGGGGAGGGCAGATACGCAGTATTTT.

This rearrangement joins TRBV5-1 to TRBJ1-2; the match to TRBD1 covers 9 bases. The CDR3 consists of 14 residues. V gave up 4 bases and J gave up 5 bases; unmatched junction bases: 6. CDR1 and CDR2 (germline): SGHRS, YFSETQ. CDR3 in amino acids: CASSATGGDYGYTF. CDR3 in DNA: TGCGCCAGCAGCGCGACAGGGGGTGATTATGGCTACACCTTC.

The J gene is TRBJ2-7, the V gene TRBV5-6; 7 nucleotides agree with TRBD1. Per germline, CDR1 SGHDT and CDR2 YYEEEE. This CDR3 region has 13 residues. V gave up 5 bases and J gave up 3 bases; unmatched junction bases: 5. CDR3 DNA sequence: TGTGCCAGCAGATCGACAGGGTTCTACGAGCAGTACTTC. Residues: CASRSTGFYEQYF.

CDR3 in amino acids: CASSFWDRGEQYF. DNA of the CDR3: TGTGCCAGCAGCTTTTGGGACAGGGGGGAGCAGTACTTC. This rearrangement joins TRBV14 to TRBJ2-7; 11 bases are shared with TRBD1. The germline V gene has CDR1 SGHDN and CDR2 FVKESK. V gave up 5 bases and J gave up 7 bases; unmatched junction bases: 4. The CDR3 contains 13 residues.

The chain joins TRBV9 to TRBJ2-5; TRBD1 might be the D (5 bases). The end of the DNA is better explained by TRBJ2-7, so the J call may be wrong. CDR1 is SGDLS, CDR2 YYNGEE, per germline. This CDR3 contains 15 residues. The CDR3 is CASSVDTGLSYEQYF. CDR3 in DNA: TGTGCCAGCAGCGTAGATACAGGCCTCTCCTACGAGCAGTACTTC.

The genes are TRBV6-1 and TRBJ1-2; perhaps TRBD1 as D (6 bases). The length of the CDR3 is 15 residues. Germline-derived CDR1 and CDR2 are MNHNS and SASEGT. V gave up 6 bases and J gave up 5 bases, with 19 bases separating them. CDR3 sequence reads: CASRETQGAIYGYTF. CDR3 nucleotides: TGTGCCAGCAGGGAGACACAGGGCGCCATTTATGGCTACACCTTC.

A remark on this clone: With only one base between it and a far larger clone, this is likely a read error. This chain joins TRBV4-2 and TRBJ1-3; 7 bases are a match to TRBD1. From germline, CDR1 is LGHNA and CDR2 YNFKEQ. CDR3 size: 15 residues. The V segment lost 0 bases and the J segment 7 bases; nucleotides outside the gene matches: 6. CDR3 sequence: CASSQDDRDGNTIYF. DNA of the CDR3: TGTGCCAGCAGCCAAGATGACAGGGACGGGAACACCATATATTTT.

The J gene is TRBJ1-1, the V gene TRBV5-1, with TRBD1 as a possible D gene (5 bases). V was clipped by 0 bases and J by 2 bases, with 11 bases between them. This CDR3 region has 15 residues. Germline V gene data show CDR1 as SGHRS and CDR2 as YFSETQ. CDR3 region: CASSLGYRINTEAFF. The CDR3 nucleotides are TGCGCCAGCAGCTTGGGATACAGGATTAACACTGAAGCTTTCTTT.

The chain uses TRBV19 and TRBJ2-3; 7 bases map to TRBD1. V shed 6 bases, J shed 5 bases, and the junction held 5 bases outside the gene matches. This CDR3 is 13 amino acids long. From germline, CDR1 is LNHDA and CDR2 SQIVND (reference sequence). The chain's CDR3 is CASRFTGEDTQYF. In DNA, the CDR3 is TGTGCCAGTAGGTTTACAGGGGAAGATACGCAGTATTTT.

The gene calls are TRBV5-1 and TRBJ1-2; 7 bases match TRBD1. The CDR3 has 13 residues. V lost 5 bases to trimming and J lost 4 bases; unmatched junction nucleotides: 5. Per the germline V gene, CDR1 is SGHRS and CDR2 is YFSETQ. CDR3 sequence reads: CASSSGTAYGYTF. The CDR3 DNA sequence: TGCGCCAGCAGTTCCGGGACAGCCTATGGCTACACCTTC.

This clone has only a few counts. This chain uses TRBV19 with TRBJ2-3; TRBD2 is a possible D gene (5 bases). The germline CDR1 and CDR2 sequences are LNHDA and SQIVND (reference sequence). The CDR3 runs 13 residues. V was pared by 5 bases and J by 6 bases, with 12 bases between. This CDR3 reads CASSEGNGDTQYF. In nucleotides, the CDR3 is TGTGCCAGTAGTGAGGGAAACGGGGATACGCAGTATTTT.

This chain connects TRBV19 to TRBJ1-3; D possibly corresponds to TRBD1 (5 bases). Germline CDR1 LNHDA, CDR2 SQIVND (reference sequence). The germline V and J ends were trimmed by 4 bases and 2 bases, with 12 bases remaining between them. The CDR3 extends over 15 amino acids. The CDR3 loop reads CASSKLTVTGNTIYF. The CDR3, as DNA: TGTGCCAGTAGTAAGCTGACAGTGACTGGAAACACCATATATTTT.

V gene TRBV5-1 combines with J gene TRBJ2-1; D unclear. Germline CDR1 SGHRS, CDR2 YFSETQ. This CDR3 contains 15 residues. V was cut by 7 bases and J by 4 bases, with 18 bases left in between. The CDR3 protein is CASLPPGSTYNEQFF. Written as DNA, the CDR3 is TGCGCCAGCCTACCTCCAGGCTCGACGTACAATGAGCAGTTCTTC.

The chain couples TRBV30 to TRBJ2-6, with a tentative D call TRBD2 (6 bases). Trimming removed 5 bases from V and 0 bases from J, with 11 bases in between. Per germline, CDR1 GTSNPN and CDR2 SVGIG (reference sequence). The CDR3 extends over 15 amino acids. The CDR3 DNA reads TGTGCCTGGCGGGACGGGGGCTCTGGGGCCAACGTCCTGACTTTC. Amino acids: CAWRDGGSGANVLTF.